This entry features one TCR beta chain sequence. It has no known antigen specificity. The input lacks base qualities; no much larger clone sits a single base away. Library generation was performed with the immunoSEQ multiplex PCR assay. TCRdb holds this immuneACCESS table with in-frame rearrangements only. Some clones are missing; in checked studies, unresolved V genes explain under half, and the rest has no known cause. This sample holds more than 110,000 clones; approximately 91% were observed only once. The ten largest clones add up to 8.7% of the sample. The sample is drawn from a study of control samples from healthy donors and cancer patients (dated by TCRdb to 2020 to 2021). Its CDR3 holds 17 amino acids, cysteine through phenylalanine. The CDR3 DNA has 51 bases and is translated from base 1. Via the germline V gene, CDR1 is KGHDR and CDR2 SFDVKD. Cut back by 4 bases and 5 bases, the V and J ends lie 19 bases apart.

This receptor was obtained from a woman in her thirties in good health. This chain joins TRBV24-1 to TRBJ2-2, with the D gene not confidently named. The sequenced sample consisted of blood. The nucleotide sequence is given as TGTGCCACCAGTGACCCGACCCGCGGTGGTAATACCGGGGAGCTGTTTTTT. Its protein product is CATSDPTRGGNTGELFF.